Listed here is a single T cell receptor beta chain. Its specific antigen is unknown. Per-nucleotide qualities are absent, and no much larger clonotype sits a single base away. CDR1 and CDR2 are read off the germline V gene as SQVTM and ANQGSEA. The CDR3 measures 15 amino acids from cysteine to phenylalanine. Only the CDR3 DNA is retained, 45 bases long and in frame from the first base. V was cut back by 8 bases and J by 2 bases, leaving a gap of 20 bases between them. The data belong to a study of OX40 agonist ivuxolimab in advanced cancers. A note on the overall study: Ivuxolimab was an agonistic, fully human IgG2 monoclonal antibody directed against OX40 (CD134), a costimulatory receptor. Intravenous ivuxolimab was administered to patients every 2 weeks at six dose levels: 0.01, 0.1, 0.3, 1.5, 3 and 10 mg/kg. Of the approximately 54 patients in dose escalation, approximately 20 had hepatocellular carcinoma, some 15 had melanoma, 9 had renal cell carcinoma and 9 had head and neck cancer. In the dose-escalation cohort, more than 75% of patients were male, and the mean age was roughly 60 years, with a range of roughly 20 to 80. Patients were allowed to have had prior anti-PD-1, anti-PD-L1 or anti-CTLA-4 therapy, and 30% to 40% of the dose-escalation patients had been treated with checkpoint inhibitors. Partial responses were achieved by three dose-escalation patients, of whom one had hepatocellular carcinoma and two had cutaneous melanoma. Peripheral TCRbeta sequencing aimed to test whether ivuxolimab altered TCR sequence diversity and caused clonal T-cell expansion. The paper reports the monotherapy dose-escalation portion (N of about 50 patients) of the phase I ivuxolimab trial.

The paper as a whole reports these results and caveats: Low levels of normalized T-cell clonal expansion were also seen in some nonresponding patients. After ivuxolimab, expanded clones were on average more numerous among CD8+ T cells than among CD4+ T cells. Partial responders in the 0.1-3.0 mg/kg groups had among the lowest normalized peripheral clonal expansion, especially among CD8+ T cells. Antigen specificity was not determined for the clonally expanded peripheral T cells. Clonal expansion of both CD4+ and CD8+ blood T cells was observed from baseline to week 6 at doses 0.1 to 3.0 mg/kg.

To sequence the TCRbeta CDR3 region, genomic DNA was isolated from the sorted cells. The immunoSEQ Assay was used to sequence the TCRbeta CDR3 regions. Entries here come from immuneACCESS through TCRdb and include only in-frame sequences with V and J called. Some clones fail to appear in such tables; in the studies checked, an unresolved V gene covers under half of the shortfall, and the cause of the remainder is unknown. The sample yields 75,000 to 100,000 clones; around 85% were counted once. The ten most abundant clones make up more than 5.5% of the sample. Patients with a history of autoimmune disease or receiving systemic immunosuppression were excluded from the trial. Peripheral blood for TCR sequencing was drawn from every dose cohort at baseline, at cycle 4 day 1 and at cycle 7 day 1. Samples were obtained from an open-label, multicenter, first-in-human phase I dose-escalation trial of ivuxolimab. Adults with locally advanced or metastatic head and neck squamous cell, hepatocellular, melanoma or renal cell carcinoma were enrolled in the trial. CD4+ and CD8+ T cells were sorted separately from peripheral blood before TCR sequencing.

The chain links TRBV29-1 with TRBJ2-3; TRBD1 could be the D gene, as 6 bases match. The clonotype was recovered from an adult with an advanced solid tumor such as melanoma, head and neck, liver or kidney cancer. The sequencing here drew on CD4+ or CD8+ T cells sorted from blood, taken in a trial of the OX40 agonist ivuxolimab. The CDR3 protein is CSIYGTPLDTDTQYF. DNA sequence: TGCAGCATCTACGGGACACCACTTGACACAGATACGCAGTATTTT.